The entry that follows covers one T cell receptor beta chain sequence. Clones were sequenced by immunoSEQ multiplex PCR, and TCRdb holds only the in-frame ones, with some missing. The sample contains roughly 520,000 clones, approximately 95% of which appear only once. The sample is drawn from a study of shared clonotypes between healthy human individuals. The CDR3 totals 16 residues. Germline V gene sequence: CDR1 SEHNR, CDR2 FQNEAQ (reference sequence). The V end lost 2 bases, the J end lost 1 base, and 12 bases lay between the germline ends. This receptor was identified in a woman aged 30 to 39 in good health. The source material was naive CD4+ T cells sorted from blood. Described subset: CD45RA+ positively selected. J is TRBJ2-1 and V is TRBV7-9; perhaps TRBD2 as D (6 bases). The CDR3 DNA reads as TGTGCCAGCAGCTTACCCCGGGAGCTTTCCTACAATGAGCAGTTCTTC. Amino acids: CASSLPRELSYNEQFF.